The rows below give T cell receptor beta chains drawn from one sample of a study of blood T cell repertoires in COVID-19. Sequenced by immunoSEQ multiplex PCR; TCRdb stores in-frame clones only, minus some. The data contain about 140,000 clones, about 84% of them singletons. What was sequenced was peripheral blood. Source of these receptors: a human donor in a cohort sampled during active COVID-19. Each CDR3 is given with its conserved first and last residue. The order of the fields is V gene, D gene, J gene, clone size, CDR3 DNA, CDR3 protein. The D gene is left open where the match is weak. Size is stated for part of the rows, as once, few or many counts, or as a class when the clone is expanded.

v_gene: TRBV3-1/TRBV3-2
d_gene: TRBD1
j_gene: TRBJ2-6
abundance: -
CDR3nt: TGTGCCAGCAGAAACAGGGGAACTGGGGCCAACGTCCTGACTTTC
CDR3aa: CASRNRGTGANVLTF

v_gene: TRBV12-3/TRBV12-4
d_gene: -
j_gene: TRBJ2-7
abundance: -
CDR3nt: TGTGCCAGCAGTTTACAGGGTGGATCCGAGCAGTACTTC
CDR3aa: CASSLQGGSEQYF

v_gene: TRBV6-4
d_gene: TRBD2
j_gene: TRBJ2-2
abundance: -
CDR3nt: TGTGCCAGCAGTACGGGGACTAGCGAAACCGGGGAGCTGTTTTTT
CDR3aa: CASSTGTSETGELFF

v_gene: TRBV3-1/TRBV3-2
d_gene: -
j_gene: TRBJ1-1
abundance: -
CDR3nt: TGTGCCAGCAGCCGAACGGGGGGGAGTATAGTTGCGACTGAAGCTTTCTTT
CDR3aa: CASSRTGGSIVATEAFF

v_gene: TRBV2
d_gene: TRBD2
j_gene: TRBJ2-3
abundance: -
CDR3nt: TGTGCCAGCAGTGTAGCTAGCGGGGGGTCAGATACGCAGTATTTT
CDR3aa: CASSVASGGSDTQYF

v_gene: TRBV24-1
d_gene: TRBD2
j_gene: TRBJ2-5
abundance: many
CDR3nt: TGTGCCACCAGTGATTTGGGTAGCGGGGGTAAAGAGACCCAGTACTTC
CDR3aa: CATSDLGSGGKETQYF

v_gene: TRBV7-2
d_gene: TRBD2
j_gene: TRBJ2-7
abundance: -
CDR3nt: TGTGCCAGCAATCAGCGACTCGGGGGGGGCGAGCAGTACTTC
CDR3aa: CASNQRLGGGEQYF

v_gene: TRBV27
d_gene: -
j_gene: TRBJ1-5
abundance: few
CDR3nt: TGTGCCAGCAGTTCCCAGGTTAATCAGCCCCAGCATTTT
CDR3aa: CASSSQVNQPQHF

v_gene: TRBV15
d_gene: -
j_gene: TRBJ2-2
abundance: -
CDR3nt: TGTGCCACCAGCAGACAGGGGTTTGCCGGGGAGCTGTTTTTT
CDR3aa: CATSRQGFAGELFF

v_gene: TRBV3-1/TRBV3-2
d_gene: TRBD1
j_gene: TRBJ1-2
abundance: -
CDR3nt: TGTGCCAGCAGCGCAAACCCGACAGGGAGACGTAGTGGCTACACCTTC
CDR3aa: CASSANPTGRRSGYTF

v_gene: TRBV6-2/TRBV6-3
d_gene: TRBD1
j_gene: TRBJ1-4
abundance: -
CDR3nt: TGTGCCAGCAGTACTCGACAGGGAACTAATGAAAAACTGTTTTTT
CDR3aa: CASSTRQGTNEKLFF

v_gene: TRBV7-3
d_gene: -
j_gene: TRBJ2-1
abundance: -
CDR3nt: TGTGCCAGCAGCTTCGAACCCGCGGGCGGTGAGCAGTTCTTC
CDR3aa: CASSFEPAGGEQFF

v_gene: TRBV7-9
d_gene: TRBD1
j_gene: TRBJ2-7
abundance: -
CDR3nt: TGTGCCAGCAGCCCGAGGGACAGGGCCTACGAGCAGTACTTC
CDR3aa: CASSPRDRAYEQYF

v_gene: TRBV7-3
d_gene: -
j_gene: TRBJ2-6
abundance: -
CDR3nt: TGTGCCAGCAGCAAACGGGGGATCGGCTCTGGGGCCAACGTCCTGACTTTC
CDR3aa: CASSKRGIGSGANVLTF

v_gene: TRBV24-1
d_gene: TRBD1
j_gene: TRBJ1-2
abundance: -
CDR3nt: TGTGCCACCAGTCCAACTCGGGACAGGGGAGGGATTAACTATGGCTACACCTTC
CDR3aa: CATSPTRDRGGINYGYTF

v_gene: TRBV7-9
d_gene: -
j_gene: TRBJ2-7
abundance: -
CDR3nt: TGTGCCAGCAGCTCCCCCCTGGCCGAGCAGTACTTC
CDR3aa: CASSSPLAEQYF

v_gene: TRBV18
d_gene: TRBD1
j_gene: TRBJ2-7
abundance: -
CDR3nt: TGTGCCAGCTCACCATCAATAGTCCGGGACAGGTCCTACGAGCAGTACTTC
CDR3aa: CASSPSIVRDRSYEQYF

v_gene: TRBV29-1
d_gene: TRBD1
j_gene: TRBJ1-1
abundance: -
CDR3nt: TGCAGCGTTTGGCAGGGGGACACTGAAGCTTTCTTT
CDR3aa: CSVWQGDTEAFF

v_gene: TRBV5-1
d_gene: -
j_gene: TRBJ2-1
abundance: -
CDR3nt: TGCGCCAGCAGCTTGGAGCTAGCAGGACGGGGCTACAATGAGCAGTTCTTC
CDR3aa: CASSLELAGRGYNEQFF

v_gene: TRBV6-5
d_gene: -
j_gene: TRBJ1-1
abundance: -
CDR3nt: TGTGCCAGCAGTTACTTCGGGACTGGCGAAGCTTTCTTT
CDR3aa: CASSYFGTGEAFF

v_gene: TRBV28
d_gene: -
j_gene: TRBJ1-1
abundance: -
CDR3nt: TGTGCCAGCAGTCCCCAGGCGGCGGGGAACACTGAAGCTTTCTTT
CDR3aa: CASSPQAAGNTEAFF

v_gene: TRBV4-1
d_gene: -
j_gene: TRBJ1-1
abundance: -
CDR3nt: TGCGCCAGCAGCCAAGATTATCTACAGGGAGGGACTGAAGCTTTCTTT
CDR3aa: CASSQDYLQGGTEAFF

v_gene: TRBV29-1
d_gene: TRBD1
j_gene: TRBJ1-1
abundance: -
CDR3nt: TGCAGCGTTGAAGGTCGCGCAGGGGGCGCGGGAACTTTCTTT
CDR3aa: CSVEGRAGGAGTFF

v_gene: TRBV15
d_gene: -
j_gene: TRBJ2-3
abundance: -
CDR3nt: TGTGCCACCAGCAAGGACTACAGTGAAGATACGCAGTATTTT
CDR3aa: CATSKDYSEDTQYF

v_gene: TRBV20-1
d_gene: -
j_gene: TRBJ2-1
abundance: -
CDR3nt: TGCAGTGCTTTTCCGGGCAATGAGCAGTTCTTC
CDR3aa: CSAFPGNEQFF

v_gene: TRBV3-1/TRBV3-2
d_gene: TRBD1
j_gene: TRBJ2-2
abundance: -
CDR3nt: TGTGCCAGCAGCCAAGAGGGGACAGGGAACACCGGGGAGCTGTTTTTT
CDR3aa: CASSQEGTGNTGELFF

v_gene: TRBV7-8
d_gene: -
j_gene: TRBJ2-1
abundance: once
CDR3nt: TGTGCCAGCAGCTTAGGTCTGCGTTTAAGAGAGCAGTTCTTC
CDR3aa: CASSLGLRLREQFF

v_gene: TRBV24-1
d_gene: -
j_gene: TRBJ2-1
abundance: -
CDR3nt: TGTGCCACCAGTGATTACCAGTCCACAGGGCACCTTATCAATGAGCAGTTCTTC
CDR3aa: CATSDYQSTGHLINEQFF

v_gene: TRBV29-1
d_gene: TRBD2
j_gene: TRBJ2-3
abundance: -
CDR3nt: TGCAGCGGCGGGACTAGCGGGGTGAACACAGATACGCAGTATTTT
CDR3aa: CSGGTSGVNTDTQYF

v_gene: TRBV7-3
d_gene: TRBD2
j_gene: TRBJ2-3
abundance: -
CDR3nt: TGTGCCAGCAGCTTAATCCGACTAGCGGGGGACACACCCGGAGATACGCAGTATTTT
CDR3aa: CASSLIRLAGDTPGDTQYF

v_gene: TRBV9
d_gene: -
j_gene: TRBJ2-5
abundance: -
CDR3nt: TGTGCCAGCAGCGTAGTACCCAGTGTGGTAGGGAGGCATGAGACCCAGTACTTC
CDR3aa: CASSVVPSVVGRHETQYF

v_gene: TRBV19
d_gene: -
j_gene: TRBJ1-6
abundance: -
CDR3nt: TGTGCCAGCACAATGAGGGCTGACTCACCCCTCCACTTT
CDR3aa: CASTMRADSPLHF

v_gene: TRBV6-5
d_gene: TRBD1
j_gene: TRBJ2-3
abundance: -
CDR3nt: TGTGCCAGTCGAAGAAGACAGGGAGGCACAGATACGCAGTATTTT
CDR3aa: CASRRRQGGTDTQYF

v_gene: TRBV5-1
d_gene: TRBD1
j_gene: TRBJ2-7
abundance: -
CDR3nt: TGCGCCAGCAGCTTCATCGGGCCGGGGACAGACGTCGAGCAGTACTTC
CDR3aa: CASSFIGPGTDVEQYF

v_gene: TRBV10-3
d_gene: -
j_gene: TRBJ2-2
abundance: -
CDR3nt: TGTGCCATCAGAGAGGTTGGCTCCGGGGAGCTGTTTTTT
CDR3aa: CAIREVGSGELFF

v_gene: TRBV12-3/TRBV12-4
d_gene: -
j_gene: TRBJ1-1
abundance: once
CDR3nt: TGTGCCAGCAGACAGGGTAGAGGGACTGAAGCTTTCTTT
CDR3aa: CASRQGRGTEAFF

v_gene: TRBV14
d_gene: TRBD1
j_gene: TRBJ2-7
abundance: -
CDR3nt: TGTGCCAGCAGCTTGACAGGGTTCCCCTCCTACGAGCAGTACTTC
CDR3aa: CASSLTGFPSYEQYF

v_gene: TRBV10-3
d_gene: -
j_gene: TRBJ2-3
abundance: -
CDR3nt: TGTGCCACCACAAAGGAGGGGGCCGGCACAGATACGCAGTATTTT
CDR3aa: CATTKEGAGTDTQYF

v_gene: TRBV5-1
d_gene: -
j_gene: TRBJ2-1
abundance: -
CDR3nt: TGCGCCAGCAGCTTGGCCCCGCAGAACAATGAGCAGTTCTTC
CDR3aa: CASSLAPQNNEQFF

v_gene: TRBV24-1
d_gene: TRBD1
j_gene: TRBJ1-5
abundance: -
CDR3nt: TGTGCCACCAGTGACCCGGGACAGGGAGGGGGTCAGCCCCAGCATTTT
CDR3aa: CATSDPGQGGGQPQHF

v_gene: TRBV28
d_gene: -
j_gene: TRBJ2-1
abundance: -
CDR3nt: TGTGCCACCGGGGCCTGGGGGGGCAGTAATGAGCAGTTCTTC
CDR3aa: CATGAWGGSNEQFF

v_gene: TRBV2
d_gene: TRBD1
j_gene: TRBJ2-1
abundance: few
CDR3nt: TGTGCCAGCAGTCTACAGGGGATCAATGAGCAGTTCTTC
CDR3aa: CASSLQGINEQFF

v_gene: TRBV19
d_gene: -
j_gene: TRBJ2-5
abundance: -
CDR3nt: TGTGCCAGTAGTATAGACCCGGGTCGGGAGACCCAGTACTTC
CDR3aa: CASSIDPGRETQYF

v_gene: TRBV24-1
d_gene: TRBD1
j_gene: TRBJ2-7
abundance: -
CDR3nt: TGTGCCACCAGTGACCAAAGGGACAGGGTGGCGGGCGAGCAGTACTTC
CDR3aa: CATSDQRDRVAGEQYF

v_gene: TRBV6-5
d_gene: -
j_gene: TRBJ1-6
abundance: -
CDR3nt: TGTGCCAGCAGTTGGGGTGGGGCAGGGGAATCACCCCTCCACTTT
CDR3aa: CASSWGGAGESPLHF

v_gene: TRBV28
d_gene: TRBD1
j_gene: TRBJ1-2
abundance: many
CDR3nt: TGTGCCAGCCGGCGGGACAGGGTTGGAGGCTACACCTTC
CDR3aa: CASRRDRVGGYTF

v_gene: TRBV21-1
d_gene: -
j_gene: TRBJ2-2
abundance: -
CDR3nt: TGTGCCAGCAGCTTGCCCTCAGGGGTGATCACCGGGGAGCTGTTTTTT
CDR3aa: CASSLPSGVITGELFF

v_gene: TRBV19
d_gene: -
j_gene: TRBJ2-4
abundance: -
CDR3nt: TGTGCCAGTAGTATAGGCGGCAGCCAAAACATTCAGTACTTC
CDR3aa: CASSIGGSQNIQYF

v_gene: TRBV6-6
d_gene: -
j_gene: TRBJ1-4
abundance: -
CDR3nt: TGTGCCAGCAGTTGGGGCTTTAATGAAAAACTGTTTTTT
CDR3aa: CASSWGFNEKLFF

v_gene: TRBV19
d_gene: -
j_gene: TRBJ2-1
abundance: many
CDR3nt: TGTGCCAGTAGTTCATTGGACTCTTACAATGAGCAGTTCTTC
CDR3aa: CASSSLDSYNEQFF